This T cell receptor beta chain was sequenced during a study of blood T cell repertoires in COVID-19 (dated by TCRdb to about 2020). For the study in its entirety: Samples from collaborators originated in the United States, Italy and Spain and spanned both the acute and convalescent phases of COVID-19. Subjects who had been exposed to COVID-19, were actively infected with it, or had recovered from it provided the deeply sampled blood TCRbeta repertoires that made up the dataset. The repertoires were released in a freely available public database intended as a resource for research on the immune response to SARS-CoV-2. Samples came from the ongoing ImmuneRACE study (first 160 participants) plus 1,254 subjects from 6 global collaborators. The prospective study material was composed of cDNA or gDNA derived from T cells, B-cell-depleted T cells, or PBMCs. The sample metadata nearly always contained a de-identified subject ID, COVID-19 status, age in years and sex. Where available, HLA class I and class II types were obtained from metadata supplied by the sample provider rather than from assay-based typing.

TCRbeta CDR3 regions were amplified from genomic DNA using the immunoSEQ Assay, a bias-controlled multiplex PCR. Under the source paper's analysis protocol: Within the assay, amplification of reference gene primers was used to estimate how many nucleated cells each sample contained. Sequence reads were collapsed and filtered to measure the absolute abundance of every unique TCRbeta CDR3 rearrangement. For each sample, productive Simpson clonality was calculated as the square root of Simpson's diversity index over productive rearrangements. This is the immuneACCESS table as TCRdb keeps it, with only in-frame sequences that have V and J called. A part of the clones is gone; compared with another copy, unresolved V genes explain less than half, and the rest is unexplained. The DNA gave D and trimming, while V, J and clone size come from that table. In this sample the table shows approximately 90,000 clones, 75% to 95% of which occur a single time. The top ten constitute 1.7% of the sample.

Study-level results and caveats: Clinical and demographic metadata were provided uncurated, with the amount varying by source and participant.

Collaborating institutions collected whole blood in K2EDTA tubes following their own protocols. For TCRbeta analysis, collaborators shipped samples in one of three forms: frozen whole blood, isolated PBMCs, or DNA extracted from either of those sample types. This clone has a single count. The clone's antigen remains unknown. It has no much larger one-base neighbor in the sample; base qualities were not kept. Material for sequencing was peripheral blood. The TCR comes from a man aged 60 to 69 with acute or convalescent COVID-19.

CDR3 reads: CASSLDRGQETQYF. DNA sequence: TGCGCCAGCAGTCTAGACAGGGGGCAAGAGACCCAGTACTTC. The V and J segments used are TRBV5-1 and TRBJ2-5; 9 middle bases align to TRBD1. The CDR1 and CDR2 encoded by the germline V gene are SGHRS and YFSETQ. The germline V and J ends show losses of 5 bases and 2 bases respectively, and no gene match explains 4 bases of the junction. The CDR3 runs 14 residues from the cysteine to the phenylalanine. Solely the CDR3 DNA is kept, with 42 bases framed from the first base.